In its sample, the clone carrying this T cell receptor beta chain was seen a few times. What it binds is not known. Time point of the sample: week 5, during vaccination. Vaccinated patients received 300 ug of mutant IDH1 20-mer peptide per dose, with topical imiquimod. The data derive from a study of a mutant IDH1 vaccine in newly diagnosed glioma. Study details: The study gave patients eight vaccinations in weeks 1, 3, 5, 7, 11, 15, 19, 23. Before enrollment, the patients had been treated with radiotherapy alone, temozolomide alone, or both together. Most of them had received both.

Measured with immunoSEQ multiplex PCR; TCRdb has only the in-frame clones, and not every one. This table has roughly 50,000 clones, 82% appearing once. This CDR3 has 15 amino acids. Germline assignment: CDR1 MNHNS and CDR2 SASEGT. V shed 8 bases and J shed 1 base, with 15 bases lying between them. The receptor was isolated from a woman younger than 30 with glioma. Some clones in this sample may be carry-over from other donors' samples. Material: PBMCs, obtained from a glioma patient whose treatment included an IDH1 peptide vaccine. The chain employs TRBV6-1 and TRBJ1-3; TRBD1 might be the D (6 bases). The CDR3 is CASDLDTGSGNTIYF. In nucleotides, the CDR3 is TGTGCCAGCGACCTTGATACAGGGTCTGGAAACACCATATATTTT.